This T cell receptor beta chain was sequenced for a study of blood T cell repertoires in COVID-19. Across the whole study: COVID-19 samples collected from the United States, Italy and Spain covered acute and convalescent phases. The cDNA or gDNA used as material had been derived from T cells, B-cell-depleted T cells, or PBMCs.

The authors' processing: By means of reference gene primer amplification, nucleated cell counts were estimated. Only in-frame clones appear in the TCRdb table, and some are missing; sequencing was by immunoSEQ multiplex PCR. V and J calls and clone size follow that table, whereas D and trimming were derived from the DNA. The table includes some 240,000 clones, about 79% detected once. The CDR3 consists of 14 residues. CDR1 is SGHRS and CDR2 is YFSETQ in the germline V gene. The trim removed 4 bases at V and 7 bases at J, leaving 5 bases unmatched. The sample comprised peripheral blood. This chain uses TRBV5-1 with TRBJ1-6; 7 positions match TRBD1. This sequence originates from a man over 45 with active or convalescent COVID-19. This chain's CDR3 is CASSNDRENSPLHF. The CDR3 DNA reads as TGCGCCAGCAGCAACGACAGGGAAAATTCACCCCTCCACTTT.